The present TCR beta chain was sequenced within a study of spatial heterogeneity in lung cancer (dated by TCRdb to between 2018 and 2021). Context from the whole study: Beta-chain transcripts were consistently detected in greater numbers than alpha-chain transcripts, which likely reflects a higher abundance of beta-chain transcripts. In the raw uncorrected reads, each unique combination of TCR and UMI appeared on average more than ten times. In non-small cell lung cancer, the study made a quantitative comparison of TCR alpha and beta repertoires among multiple tumor regions, matched nontumor lung and blood. The study linked features of the TCR repertoire to counts of nonsynonymous mutations, which were determined by whole-exome sequencing of tumor tissue. Both alpha and beta chains were TCR-sequenced in 200 or so tumor regions, fewer than 80 matched nontumor lung samples and 45 to 60 PBMC samples obtained at surgery. Summary of the overall study and its limitations: Additional single-cell paired TCR alpha and beta sequencing was considered necessary to confirm, at a functional level, the hypothesis that regional TCRs recognize regional mutations. Ubiquitous expanded tumor TCRs showed up in blood more often at tumor resection than at routine follow-up.

The meaning of the sample's time point label: sample taken at primary tumor resection. Whole RNA extracted from tumor and nontumor lung tissue, or from cryopreserved PBMC samples, was used for TCR sequencing without cell sorting. Donors were 72 patients with early-stage, untreated non-small cell lung cancer from the lung TRACERx cohort. Only patients for whom sufficient RNA was available from at least two tumor regions were selected for TCR sequencing. The CDR3 starts with the cysteine, ends with the phenylalanine, and has 13 residues. Only CDR3 DNA is held: 39 bases, read in frame from base 1. The library was prepared using 5' RACE. The listed sequencing device is NextSeq 500. The TCR library protocol attached a unique molecular identifier to each TCR cDNA molecule to allow correction of PCR and sequencing errors. The original pipeline was this. TCR identification, UMI-based error correction and CDR3 extraction were performed with Decombinator tools. Expanded TCRs were defined as those above a frequency of 2 per 1,000, corresponding to the top 1% of the tumor frequency distribution. Renyi diversity was computed with the R vegan package after each repertoire had been subsampled 100 times to 5,000 TCRs. CDR3 similarity networks were built from amino acid triplet string-kernel similarity, connecting CDR3s with pairwise similarity above 0.82. TCRdb reran the public reads through fastp at Q25 and MiXCR, keeping productive beta chains. One record per CDR3 amino acid sequence lists the most common genes and DNA. None of the V and J calls come from the authors' own analysis; TCRdb made them. Present in this sample are about 14,000 distinct CDR3 sequences, around 10% of which were seen just once. The ten largest account for just under 30% of the sample.

This clonotype was counted at least ten times. Its cognate antigen has yet to be identified. Qualities for individual bases were not recorded, and no much larger clone is one base off. The sequence links TRBV12-1 to TRBJ2-7; the DNA was not compared with TRBD2, the D call given in the table. TRBV12-1 is annotated as a pseudogene. The starting material was PBMCs, obtained at surgery. This TCR was sampled from a male donor with early-stage non-small cell lung cancer. The CDR3 region has the sequence CASSPRTWDEQYF. The bases read TGTGCCAGCAGCCCCCGCACTTGGGACGAGCAGTACTTC.